The 28 T cell receptor beta chains below come from one sample, sequenced in a study of cytotoxic CD8 clonotypes in ibrutinib-treated CLL. Some clones are missing from TCRdb's copy, which holds only in-frame ones; the method was immunoSEQ multiplex PCR. The data show some 46,000 clones, roughly two thirds seen once. Sequencing used PBMCs, obtained after 12 months of ibrutinib treatment. Source of these receptors: a human donor with chronic lymphocytic leukemia.

The chain joins TRBV9 to TRBJ1-1; D may be TRBD1 (5 bases). The CDR3 consists of 14 residues. Deletions cut 4 bases from V and 4 bases from J, with 14 bases between. Germline V lookup: CDR1 SGDLS, CDR2 YYNGEE. CDR3 residues: CASSPLWRGTEAFF. CDR3 nucleotides: TGTGCCAGCAGCCCCCTCTGGAGGGGCACTGAAGCTTTCTTT.

The rearrangement links TRBV6-5 to TRBJ1-1; D is unresolved. The CDR3 totals 15 residues. Germline lookup yields CDR1 MNHEY and CDR2 SVGAGI. The ends were cut back, 4 bases at V and 7 bases at J, with 19 bases in the middle. The CDR3 spells CASSFSQRSRYEAFF. DNA of the CDR3: TGTGCCAGCAGTTTTAGCCAACGGTCCCGGTATGAAGCTTTCTTT.

This chain connects TRBV2 to TRBJ1-2; 7 bases map to TRBD1. Trimming cost V 10 bases and J 8 bases; bases outside gene matches: 10. The germline gives CDR1 SNHLY, CDR2 FYNNEI. The CDR3 extends over 12 amino acids. CDR3 region: CATRQGVEGYTF. CDR3 DNA sequence: TGTGCCACCAGACAGGGTGTTGAAGGCTACACCTTC.

The gene calls are TRBV18 and TRBJ1-4; no definite D call. The length of the CDR3 is 17 residues. The ends were cut back, 2 bases at V and 5 bases at J, with 18 bases in the middle. In germline, CDR1 is KGHSH, CDR2 LQKENI. The chain's CDR3 is CASSPSGGLRTNEKLFF. The DNA for the CDR3 is TGTGCCAGCTCACCAAGTGGAGGCCTCCGGACGAATGAAAAACTGTTTTTT.

V is TRBV6-1 and J is TRBJ1-2; possible D gene TRBD1, 6 bases. Between the trimmed V and J ends, which lost 0 bases and 0 bases, there was a span of 11 bases. The CDR3 totals 16 residues. Germline V gene lookup returns CDR1 MNHNS and CDR2 SASEGT. The CDR3 region is CASSEATGLSNYGYTF. The CDR3 DNA follows: TGTGCCAGCAGTGAAGCTACAGGGCTATCTAACTATGGCTACACCTTC.

This clone came up a few times. The chain carries TRBV11-2 and TRBJ1-3; D remains ambiguous. This CDR3 has 13 residues. CDR1 and CDR2 (germline): SGHAT, FQNNGV. V was clipped by 4 bases and J by 7 bases, with 11 bases between them. The CDR3 nucleotides are TGTGCCAGCAGCTCGGCCCTTGGGAACACCATATATTTT. Translating it yields CASSSALGNTIYF.

The CDR3 region is CAISEDRGDQPQHF. As DNA, the CDR3 is TGTGCCATCAGTGAGGACAGGGGGGATCAGCCCCAGCATTTT. The chain combines TRBV10-3 with TRBJ1-5, with 9 bases identical to TRBD1. The J segment lost 5 bases and the V segment lost 2 bases, leaving 1 base of the junction unmatched. The CDR3 is 14 residues long. Germline V lookup: CDR1 ENHRY, CDR2 SYGVKD.

The CDR3 protein is CASTETTEAFF. In DNA form, the CDR3 reads TGTGCCAGCACCGAGACAACTGAAGCTTTCTTT. The chain carries TRBV6-6 and TRBJ1-1, with D uncertain. The V and J ends lost 7 bases and 5 bases respectively, with 8 bases between them. The CDR3 totals 11 residues. CDR1 and CDR2 from the germline V gene are MNHNY and SVGAGI (reference sequence).

This clone was seen a handful of times. The V gene is TRBV6-6, the J gene TRBJ2-7; a weak D match, TRBD1 (6 bases). The CDR3 spans 13 residues. The ends were cut back, 8 bases at V and 4 bases at J, with 15 bases in the middle. Germline values: CDR1 MNHNY, CDR2 SVGAGI (reference sequence). CDR3 sequence: CASRYRVEYEQYF. The CDR3 coding sequence is TGTGCCAGCCGATACAGGGTCGAGTACGAGCAGTACTTC.

The chain links TRBV5-8 to TRBJ2-7; 7 bases agree with TRBD1. In germline, CDR1 is SGHTS, CDR2 YDEGEE. With 4 bases clipped from V and 2 bases from J, the junction kept 12 bases outside the gene matches. The CDR3 length is 16 residues. CDR3 coding DNA: TGTGCCAGCAGCGCGCTGGACAGGCGATCTACCTACGAGCAGTACTTC. Translated: CASSALDRRSTYEQYF.

The chain recombines TRBV27 with TRBJ2-3; D is unclear. Germline V lookup: CDR1 MNHEY, CDR2 SMNVEV (reference sequence). Trimming took off 2 bases at V and 6 bases at J, with 12 bases between the two ends. The CDR3 runs 14 residues. The CDR3 reads CASSLNRVRDTQYF. As DNA, the CDR3 is TGTGCCAGCAGTTTAAATAGGGTTCGGGATACGCAGTATTTT.

A few counts support this clone. The V gene is TRBV5-1, the J gene TRBJ1-1, with D possibly matching TRBD1 (5 bases). CDR1 is SGHRS, CDR2 YFSETQ, per germline. The CDR3 consists of 16 residues. The germline V and J ends were trimmed by 0 bases and 5 bases, with 17 bases remaining between them. The DNA of the CDR3 is TGCGCCAGCAGCTTGGAAGGTTTGGGGGGAGGAACTGAAGCTTTCTTT. Its protein product is CASSLEGLGGGTEAFF.

This clone was counted only a few times. J is TRBJ1-1 and V is TRBV6-5, with 7 nucleotides matching TRBD1. Germline V gene data show CDR1 as MNHEY and CDR2 as SVGAGI. The V segment lost 2 bases and the J segment 3 bases; nucleotides outside the gene matches: 6. CDR3 length: 15 amino acids. CDR3 coding DNA: TGTGCCAGCAGTTACGCCCGGACAGGAGACACTGAAGCTTTCTTT. Translating it yields CASSYARTGDTEAFF.

The rearrangement joins TRBV4-1 to TRBJ2-7, with D hard to call. The CDR3 length is 12 residues. V was shortened by 1 base and J by 4 bases, with 5 bases between the two germline ends. CDR1 and CDR2 from the germline V gene are MGHRA and YSYEKL. CDR3 in DNA: TGCGCCAGCAGCCAAGCGGGTTACGAGCAGTACTTC. This codes for CASSQAGYEQYF.

The V and J genes are TRBV2 and TRBJ2-7, with D possibly TRBD2 on 6 matching bases. Germline V CDR1 and CDR2: SNHLY, FYNNEI. The CDR3 contains 13 residues. V lost 6 bases to trimming and J lost 7 bases, with 16 bases between them. The CDR3 DNA is TGTGCCAGCAGGGAGGCGGGGCTTGGGGAGCAGTACTTC. Amino acids: CASREAGLGEQYF.

V is TRBV11-1 and J is TRBJ1-4; D is possibly TRBD1 (5 bases). This CDR3 spans 15 amino acids. Germline V gene data show CDR1 as SGHAT and CDR2 as FQDESV (reference sequence). Trimming cost V 2 bases and J 9 bases, with 16 bases left between them. Here the CDR3 reads CASSLRGPSAQKLFF. CDR3 in DNA: TGTGCCAGCAGCTTACGGGGACCTTCCGCTCAAAAACTGTTTTTT. Complete variable domain (other parts from reference TRBV11-1 and TRBJ1-4): EAEVAQSPRYKITEKSQAVAFWCDPISGHATLYWYRQILGQGPELLVQFQDESVVDDSQLPKDRFSAERLKGVDSTLKIQPAELGDSAMYLCASSLRGPSAQKLFFGSGTQLSVL.

The sample holds one count of this clone. The J gene is TRBJ1-2, the V gene TRBV2; a weak D match, TRBD1 (5 bases). The ends were cut back, 5 bases at V and 3 bases at J, with 13 bases in the middle. CDR1 is SNHLY, CDR2 FYNNEI, per germline. This CDR3 has 14 amino acids. The CDR3 reads CASSYPGPDYGYTF. CDR3 nucleotides: TGTGCCAGCAGTTATCCAGGGCCGGACTATGGCTACACCTTC.

This sequence joins TRBV28 and TRBJ2-3, with a weak D call TRBD2 (6 bases). Germline CDR1 is MDHEN and CDR2 is SYDVKM. CDR3 length: 20 residues. Trimming removed 3 bases at V and 0 bases at J, with 25 bases between. CDR3 region: CASSFGASRGYRGSTDTQYF. In DNA, the CDR3 is TGTGCCAGCAGTTTCGGTGCCTCTCGGGGGTACCGGGGTAGCACAGATACGCAGTATTTT.

The chain combines TRBV9 with TRBJ1-6; a weak D match, TRBD1 (6 bases). V was pared by 0 bases and J by 7 bases, with 11 bases between. Germline V gene data show CDR1 as SGDLS and CDR2 as YYNGEE. This CDR3 spans 15 amino acids. CDR3 DNA sequence: TGTGCCAGCAGCGTAGGTGCAGGGGTGAATTCACCCCTCCACTTT. This sequence encodes CASSVGAGVNSPLHF. Complete variable domain (other parts from reference TRBV9 and TRBJ1-6): DSGVTQTPKHLITATGQRVTLRCSPRSGDLSVYWYQQSLDQGLQFLIQYYNGEERAKGNILERFSAQQFPDLHSELNLSSLELGDSALYFCASSVGAGVNSPLHFGNGTRLTVT.

This sequence joins TRBV18 and TRBJ2-5; D unresolved. The CDR3 has 13 residues. Trimming removed 8 bases at V and 5 bases at J, with 15 bases between. Germline CDR1 KGHSH, CDR2 LQKENI. The CDR3 nucleotides read TGTGCCAGCGCGTCATGGGGTCGGGAGACCCAGTACTTC. Translated: CASASWGRETQYF.

The V and J genes are TRBV28 and TRBJ1-5; D is unclear. The CDR3 length is 14 residues. V shed 6 bases and J shed 1 base, with 10 bases lying between them. Germline CDR1 reads MDHEN; CDR2 reads SYDVKM. The CDR3 DNA reads as TGTGCCAGCAGGCCCAATGGCAGCAATCAGCCCCAGCATTTT. Its protein is CASRPNGSNQPQHF. Supplemented by reference TRBV28 and TRBJ1-5, the full variable domain reads DVKVTQSSRYLVKRTGEKVFLECVQDMDHENMFWYRQDPGLGLRLIYFSYDVKMKEKGDIPEGYSVSREKKERFSLILESASTNQTSMYLCASRPNGSNQPQHFGDGTRLSIL.

This clone was seen a handful of times. The rearrangement joins TRBV5-1 to TRBJ2-3, with TRBD2 identical over 8 bases. V shed 3 bases, J shed 5 bases, and the junction held 8 bases outside the gene matches. In germline, CDR1 is SGHRS, CDR2 YFSETQ. This CDR3 is 15 amino acids long. CDR3 sequence reads: CASSSRRGVGDTQYF. CDR3 sequence (DNA): TGCGCCAGCAGCTCACGGCGGGGGGTTGGAGATACGCAGTATTTT.

The chain has TRBV2 and TRBJ2-4, with TRBD2 matching over 11 bases. After removal of 7 bases from V and 7 bases from J, the junction contained 9 bases not matched to a gene. Looked up from germline, CDR1 is SNHLY and CDR2 is FYNNEI. The CDR3 is 15 residues long. Written as DNA, the CDR3 is TGTGCCAGCAAGTCTAGCGGGGGGTCGTGGAACATTCAGTACTTC. This translates into CASKSSGGSWNIQYF.

The table lists this clone with a count of one. The J gene is TRBJ1-2, the V gene TRBV5-5; D is perhaps TRBD1 (6 bases). Germline CDR1 SGHKS, CDR2 YYEKEE (reference sequence). V was shortened by 0 bases and J by 2 bases, with 8 bases between the two germline ends. The CDR3 extends over 14 amino acids. Here the CDR3 DNA reads TGTGCCAGCAGCTTGGGACAGGAGAACTATGGCTACACCTTC. Translation: CASSLGQENYGYTF.

The CDR3 coding sequence is TGTGCCAGCATTTCGGGAGTTCGTAATTCACCCCTCCACTTT. Translation: CASISGVRNSPLHF. This chain uses TRBV6-1 with TRBJ1-6; no clear D gene. Deletions cut 7 bases from V and 6 bases from J, with 13 bases between. The CDR3 extends over 14 amino acids. In germline, CDR1 is MNHNS, CDR2 SASEGT.

This clone was seen a handful of times. The genes are TRBV7-2 and TRBJ2-1, with D possibly TRBD1 on 5 matching bases. This CDR3 has 13 amino acids. V lost 3 bases and J lost 10, with 13 bases in between. Germline assignment: CDR1 SGHTA and CDR2 FQGNSA. CDR3 DNA sequence: TGTGCCAGCAGCTTGATAGGGGCTGGGGAGCAGTTCTTC. Translated, it gives CASSLIGAGEQFF.

There are a few counts of this clone. The chain is built from TRBV2 and TRBJ2-1, with 9 nucleotides matching TRBD2. CDR3 length equals 15 residues. Germline lookup yields CDR1 SNHLY and CDR2 FYNNEI. The ends lost 6 bases at V and 4 bases at J; junction bases unmatched: 7. CDR3 nucleotides: TGTGCCAGCAGCGCGGGGGGGGCGGAGTACAATGAGCAGTTCTTC. This encodes CASSAGGAEYNEQFF.

The V gene is TRBV6-5, the J gene TRBJ2-3; perhaps TRBD1 as D (5 bases). The CDR3 length is 14 residues. Germline loops: CDR1 MNHEY, CDR2 SVGAGI. Trimming removed 7 bases from V and 3 bases from J, with 14 bases in between. CDR3: CASKRQPSTDTQYF. CDR3 nucleotides: TGTGCCAGCAAAAGACAGCCCTCTACAGATACGCAGTATTTT.